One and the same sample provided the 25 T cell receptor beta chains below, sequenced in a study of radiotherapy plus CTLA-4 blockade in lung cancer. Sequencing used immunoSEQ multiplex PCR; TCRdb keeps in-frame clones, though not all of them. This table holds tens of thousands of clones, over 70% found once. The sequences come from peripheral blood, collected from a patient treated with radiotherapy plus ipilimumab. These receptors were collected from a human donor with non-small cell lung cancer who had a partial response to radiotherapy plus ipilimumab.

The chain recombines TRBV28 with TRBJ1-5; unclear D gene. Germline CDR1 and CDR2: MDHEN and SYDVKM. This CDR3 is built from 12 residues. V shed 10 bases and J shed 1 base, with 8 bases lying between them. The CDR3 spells CATLESNQPQHF. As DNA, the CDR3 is TGTGCCACCCTGGAGAGCAATCAGCCCCAGCATTTT.

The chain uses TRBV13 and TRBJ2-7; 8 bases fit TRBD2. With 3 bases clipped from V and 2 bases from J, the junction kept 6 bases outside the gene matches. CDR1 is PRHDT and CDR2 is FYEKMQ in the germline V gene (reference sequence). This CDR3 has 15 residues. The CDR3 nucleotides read TGTGCCAGCAGCTTCGAGCGGGGGTCTCCCTACGAGCAGTACTTC. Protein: CASSFERGSPYEQYF. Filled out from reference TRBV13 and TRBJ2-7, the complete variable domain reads AAGVIQSPRHLIKEKRETATLKCYPIPRHDTVYWYQQGPGQDPQFLISFYEKMQSDKGSIPDRFSAQQFSDYHSELNMSSLELGDSALYFCASSFERGSPYEQYFGPGTRLTVT.

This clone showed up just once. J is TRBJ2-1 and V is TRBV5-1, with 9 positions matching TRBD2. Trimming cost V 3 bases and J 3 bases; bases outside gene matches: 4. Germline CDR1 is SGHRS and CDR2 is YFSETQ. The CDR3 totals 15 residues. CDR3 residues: CASSSGLANYNEQFF. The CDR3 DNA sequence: TGCGCCAGCAGCTCAGGACTAGCGAACTACAATGAGCAGTTCTTC.

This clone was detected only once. CDR3 region: CASRPTPRGETQYF. The CDR3 DNA reads TGTGCCAGCAGACCTACGCCTCGGGGGGAGACCCAGTACTTC. V and J are TRBV6-5 and TRBJ2-5; D might be TRBD2 (6 bases). The germline CDR1 and CDR2 sequences are MNHEY and SVGAGI. Between the trimmed V and J ends, which lost 6 bases and 5 bases, there was a span of 16 bases. The CDR3 runs 14 residues.

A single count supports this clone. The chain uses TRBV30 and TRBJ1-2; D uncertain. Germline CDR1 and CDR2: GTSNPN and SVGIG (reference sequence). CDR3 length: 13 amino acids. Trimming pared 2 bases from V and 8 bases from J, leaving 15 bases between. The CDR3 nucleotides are TGTGCCTGGAGTCTAGTGTCGCCACGAGGCTACACCTTC. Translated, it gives CAWSLVSPRGYTF.

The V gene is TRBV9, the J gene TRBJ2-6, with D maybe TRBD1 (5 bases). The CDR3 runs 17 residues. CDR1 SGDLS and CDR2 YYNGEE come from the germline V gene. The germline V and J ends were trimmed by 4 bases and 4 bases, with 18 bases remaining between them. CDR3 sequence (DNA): TGTGCCAGCAGCTCCCCGCAGGGTGTCCCGGGGGCCAACGTCCTGACTTTC. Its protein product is CASSSPQGVPGANVLTF.

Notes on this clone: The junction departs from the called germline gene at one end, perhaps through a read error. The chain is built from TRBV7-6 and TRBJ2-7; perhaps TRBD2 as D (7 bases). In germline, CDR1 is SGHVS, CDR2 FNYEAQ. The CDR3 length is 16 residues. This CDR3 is CASSSILGSGDYAQYF. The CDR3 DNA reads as TGTGCCAGCAGCTCAATTTTGGGTTCAGGGGACTACGCGCAGTACTTC.

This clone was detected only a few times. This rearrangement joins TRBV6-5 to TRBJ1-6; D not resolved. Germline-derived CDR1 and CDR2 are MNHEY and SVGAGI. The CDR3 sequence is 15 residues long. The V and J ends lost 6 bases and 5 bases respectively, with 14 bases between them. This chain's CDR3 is CASSLSEADNSPLHF. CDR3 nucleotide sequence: TGTGCCAGCAGCTTGAGCGAAGCAGATAATTCACCCCTCCACTTT.

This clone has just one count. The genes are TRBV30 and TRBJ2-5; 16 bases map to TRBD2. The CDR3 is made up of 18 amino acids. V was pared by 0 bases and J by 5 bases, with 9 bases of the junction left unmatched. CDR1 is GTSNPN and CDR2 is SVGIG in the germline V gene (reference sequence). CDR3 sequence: CAWSVQTGLAGGRETQYF. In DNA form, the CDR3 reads TGTGCCTGGAGTGTACAAACGGGACTAGCGGGGGGGCGGGAGACCCAGTACTTC.

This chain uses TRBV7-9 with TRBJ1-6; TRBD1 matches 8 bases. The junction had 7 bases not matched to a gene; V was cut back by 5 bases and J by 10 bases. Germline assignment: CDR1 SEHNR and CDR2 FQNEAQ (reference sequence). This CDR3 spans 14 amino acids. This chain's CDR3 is CASSPDRGDSPLHF. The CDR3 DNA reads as TGTGCCAGCAGCCCCGACAGGGGTGACTCACCCCTCCACTTT.

The CDR3 region is CASSFSGQGPTEAFF. In DNA form, the CDR3 reads TGTGCCAGCAGCTTCAGCGGACAGGGACCGACTGAAGCTTTCTTT. This chain uses TRBV7-2 with TRBJ1-1, with TRBD1 matching over 8 bases. V shed 3 bases and J 5 bases; nucleotides not matched to a gene: 8. The CDR3 is 15 residues long. Germline V lookup: CDR1 SGHTA, CDR2 FQGNSA.

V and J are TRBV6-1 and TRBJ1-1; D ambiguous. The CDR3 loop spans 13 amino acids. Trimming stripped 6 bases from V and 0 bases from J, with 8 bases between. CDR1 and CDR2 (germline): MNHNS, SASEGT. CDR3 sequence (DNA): TGTGCCAGCAGAGCGGTGTTGAACACTGAAGCTTTCTTT. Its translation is CASRAVLNTEAFF.

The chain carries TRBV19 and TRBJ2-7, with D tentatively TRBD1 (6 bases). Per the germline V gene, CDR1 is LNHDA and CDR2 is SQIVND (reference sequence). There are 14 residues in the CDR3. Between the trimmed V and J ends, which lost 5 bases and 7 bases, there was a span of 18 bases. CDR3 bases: TGTGCCAGTAGTTCCTTAGCAACAGGGCCGGAGCAGTACTTC. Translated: CASSSLATGPEQYF. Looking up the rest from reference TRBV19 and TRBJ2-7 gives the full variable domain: DGGITQSPKYLFRKEGQNVTLSCEQNLNHDAMYWYRQDPGQGLRLIYYSQIVNDFQKGDIAEGYSVSREKKESFPLTVTSAQKNPTAFYLCASSSLATGPEQYFGPGTRLTVT.

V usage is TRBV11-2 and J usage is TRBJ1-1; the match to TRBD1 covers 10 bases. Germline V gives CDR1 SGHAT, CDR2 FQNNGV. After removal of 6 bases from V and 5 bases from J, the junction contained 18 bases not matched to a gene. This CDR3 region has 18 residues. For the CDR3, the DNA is TGTGCCAGCAGACCTAGCCCCCAACGACAGGGGGCGAGGACTGAAGCTTTCTTT. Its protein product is CASRPSPQRQGARTEAFF.

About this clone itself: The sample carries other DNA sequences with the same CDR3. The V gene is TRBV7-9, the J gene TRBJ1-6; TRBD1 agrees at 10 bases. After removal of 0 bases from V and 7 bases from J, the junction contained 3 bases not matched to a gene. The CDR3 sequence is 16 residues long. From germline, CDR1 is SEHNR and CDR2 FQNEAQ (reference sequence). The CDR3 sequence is CASSLAGGQGNSPLHF. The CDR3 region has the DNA TGTGCCAGCAGCTTAGCGGGGGGACAGGGGAATTCACCCCTCCACTTT.

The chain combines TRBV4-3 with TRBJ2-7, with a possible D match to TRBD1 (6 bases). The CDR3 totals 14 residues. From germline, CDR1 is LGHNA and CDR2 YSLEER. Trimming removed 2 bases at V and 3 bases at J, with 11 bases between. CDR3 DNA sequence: TGCGCCAGCAGCCAACAGGGGTTTTGCTACGAGCAGTACTTC. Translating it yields CASSQQGFCYEQYF.

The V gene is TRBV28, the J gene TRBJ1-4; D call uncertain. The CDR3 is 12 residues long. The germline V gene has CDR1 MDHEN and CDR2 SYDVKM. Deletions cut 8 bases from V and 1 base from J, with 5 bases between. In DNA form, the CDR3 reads TGTGCCAGCGGCCTAACTAATGAAAAACTGTTTTTT. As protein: CASGLTNEKLFF.

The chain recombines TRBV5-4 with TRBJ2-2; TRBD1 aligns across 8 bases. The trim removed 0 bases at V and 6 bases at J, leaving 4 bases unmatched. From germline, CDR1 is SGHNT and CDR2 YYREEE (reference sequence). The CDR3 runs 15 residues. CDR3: CASSLGGQGAGELFF. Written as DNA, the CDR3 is TGTGCCAGCAGCTTGGGAGGACAGGGAGCCGGGGAGCTGTTTTTT.

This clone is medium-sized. The CDR3 DNA follows: TGTGCCAGCAGCCCCGGGACAGGGATTTACGAGCAGTACTTC. Translating gives CASSPGTGIYEQYF. The V and J genes are TRBV14 and TRBJ2-7; 9 nucleotides line up with TRBD1. V dropped 4 bases and J dropped 4; count of bases not matched to a gene: 5. This CDR3 comprises 14 residues. Per the germline V gene, CDR1 is SGHDN and CDR2 is FVKESK.

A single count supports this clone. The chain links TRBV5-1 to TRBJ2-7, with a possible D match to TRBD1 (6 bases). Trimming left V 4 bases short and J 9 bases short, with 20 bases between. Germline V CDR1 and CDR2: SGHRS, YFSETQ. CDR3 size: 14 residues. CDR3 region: CASSPGTLIEGQYF. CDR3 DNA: TGCGCCAGCAGCCCGGGGACACTAATCGAAGGGCAGTACTTC.

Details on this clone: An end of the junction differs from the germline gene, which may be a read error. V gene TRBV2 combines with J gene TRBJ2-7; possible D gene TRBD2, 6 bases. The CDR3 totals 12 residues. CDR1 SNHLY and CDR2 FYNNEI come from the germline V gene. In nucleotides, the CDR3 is TGTGCCAGCAGGGGAGGTGGGGCCTTCCGAAGCTTC. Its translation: CASRGGGAFRSF. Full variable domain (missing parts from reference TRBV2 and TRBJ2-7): EPEVTQTPSHQVTQMGQEVILRCVPISNHLYFYWYRQILGQKVEFLVSFYNNEISEKSEIFDDQFSVERPDGSNFTLKIRSTKLEDSAMYFCASRGGGAFRSFGPGTRLTVT.

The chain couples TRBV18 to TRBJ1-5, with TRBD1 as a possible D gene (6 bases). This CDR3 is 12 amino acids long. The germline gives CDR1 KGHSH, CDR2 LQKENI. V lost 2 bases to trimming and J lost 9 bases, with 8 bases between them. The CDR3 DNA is TGTGCCAGCTCACCAACAGGGCCGCCCCAGCATTTT. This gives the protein CASSPTGPPQHF. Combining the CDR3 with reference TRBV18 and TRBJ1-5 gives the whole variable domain NAGVMQNPRHLVRRRGQEARLRCSPMKGHSHVYWYRQLPEEGLKFMVYLQKENIIDESGMPKERFSAEFPKEGPSILRIQQVVRGDSAAYFCASSPTGPPQHFGDGTRLSIL.

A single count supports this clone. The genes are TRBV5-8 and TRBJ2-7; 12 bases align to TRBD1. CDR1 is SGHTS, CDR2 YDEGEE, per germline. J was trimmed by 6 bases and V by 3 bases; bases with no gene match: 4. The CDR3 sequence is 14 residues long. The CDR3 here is CASSSGQGAGEQYF. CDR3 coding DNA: TGTGCCAGCAGCTCGGGACAGGGGGCGGGCGAGCAGTACTTC.

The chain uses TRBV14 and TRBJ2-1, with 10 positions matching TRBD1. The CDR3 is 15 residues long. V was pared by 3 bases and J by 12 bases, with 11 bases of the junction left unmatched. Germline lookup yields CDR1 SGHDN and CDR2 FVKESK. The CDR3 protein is CASSQATGGAKGQFF. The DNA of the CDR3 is TGTGCCAGCAGCCAGGCGACAGGGGGCGCGAAGGGGCAGTTCTTC.

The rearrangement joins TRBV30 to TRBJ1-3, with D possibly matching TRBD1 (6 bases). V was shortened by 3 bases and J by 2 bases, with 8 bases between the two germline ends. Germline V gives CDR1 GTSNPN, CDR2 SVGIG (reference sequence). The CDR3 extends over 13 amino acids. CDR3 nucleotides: TGTGCCTGGAGCACAGGGACTGGAAACACCATATATTTT. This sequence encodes CAWSTGTGNTIYF.